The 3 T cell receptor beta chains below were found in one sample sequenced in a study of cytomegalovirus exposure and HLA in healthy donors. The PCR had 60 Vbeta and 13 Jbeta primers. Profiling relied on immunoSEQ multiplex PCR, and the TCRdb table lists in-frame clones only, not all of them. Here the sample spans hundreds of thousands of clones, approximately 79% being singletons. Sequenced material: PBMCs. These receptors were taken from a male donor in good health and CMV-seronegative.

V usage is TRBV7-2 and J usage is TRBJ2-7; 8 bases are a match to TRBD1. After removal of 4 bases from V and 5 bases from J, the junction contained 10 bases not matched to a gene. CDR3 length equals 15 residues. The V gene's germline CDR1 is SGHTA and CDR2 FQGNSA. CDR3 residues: CASSYGQGPSHEQYF. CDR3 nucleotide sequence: TGTGCCAGCAGCTACGGACAGGGCCCTAGCCACGAGCAGTACTTC.

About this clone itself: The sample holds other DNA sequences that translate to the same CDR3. The DNA of the CDR3 is TGTGCCAGCAGCCAGCCGGGACTAGCGTCCTACGAGCAGTACTTC. This gives the protein CASSQPGLASYEQYF. The chain is built from TRBV7-2 and TRBJ2-7, with TRBD2 matching over 10 bases. Germline CDR1 SGHTA, CDR2 FQGNSA. The CDR3 is 15 residues long. V shed 5 bases, J shed 1 base, and the junction held 5 bases outside the gene matches.

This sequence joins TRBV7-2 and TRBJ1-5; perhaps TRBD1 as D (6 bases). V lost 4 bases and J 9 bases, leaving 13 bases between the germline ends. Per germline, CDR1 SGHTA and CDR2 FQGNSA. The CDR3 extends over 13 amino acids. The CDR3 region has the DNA TGTGCCAGCAGCTCCCAGGGGCAGGGGCCCCAGCATTTT. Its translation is CASSSQGQGPQHF.